This record looks at one TCR beta chain sequence and its context. Its antigen is unidentified. The entry originates in a study of cytomegalovirus exposure and HLA in healthy donors. General study findings and limits: Earlier analysis found most TCR beta V segments productive about 90% or about 30% of the time.

The PCR had 60 Vbeta and 13 Jbeta primers. The repertoire was sequenced with immunoSEQ multiplex PCR; TCRdb's copy has only in-frame clones and lacks some. The table lists 200,000 to 250,000 clones, approximately 80% of them singletons. Sequenced input: PBMCs. This TCR was recovered from a male donor in good health and CMV-seronegative.

CDR3 DNA: TGTGCCAGTAGTACCAGCCCCAGGTACGAGCAGTACTTC. Encoded protein: CASSTSPRYEQYF. The chain uses TRBV19 and TRBJ2-7, with D uncertain. The ends were cut back, 4 bases at V and 4 bases at J, with 11 bases in the middle. The CDR3 extends over 13 amino acids. Germline CDR1 LNHDA, CDR2 SQIVND (reference sequence).